This entry is about one T cell receptor beta chain. Its antigen is not identified. These data are taken from a study of cytomegalovirus exposure and HLA in healthy donors. Per the germline V gene, CDR1 is MDHEN and CDR2 is SYDVKM. The CDR3 runs to 15 residues. The V gene end was trimmed by 4 bases and the J gene end by 2 bases; junction bases not matched to a gene: 5. These donors counted as nominally healthy when sampled, but unrecorded immune exposures were likely. Primers: 60 Vbeta forward and 13 Jbeta reverse. Assay: immunoSEQ multiplex PCR; the TCRdb copy retains only in-frame clones and omits some. The sample shows more than 110,000 clones, roughly 70% of them seen only once. Study findings and constraints: While the bulk of TCR sequences proved rare, some public TCRs turned up in many donors. Prior analysis indicated that the majority of TCR beta V segments exhibited productivity approximately 87% or approximately 30% of the time. The investigators catalogued under 200 TCR beta chains as cytomegalovirus-associated.

The sequence came from a man aged 30 to 39 in good health and CMV-seronegative. This chain links TRBV28 with TRBJ2-5; 9 bases fit TRBD1. The specimen sequenced was PBMCs. CDR3 nucleotides: TGTGCCAGCAGTTGGAGGGACAGGGAACAAGAGACCCAGTACTTC. This gives the protein CASSWRDREQETQYF.